This T cell receptor (beta chain) was recorded in a study of cytomegalovirus exposure and HLA in healthy donors. Study-level points and caveats: Cytomegalovirus-associated status was assigned to about 160 TCR beta chains. While the bulk of TCR sequences proved rare, some public TCRs turned up in many donors. Both high specificity and high sensitivity reportedly marked the classifier's diagnosis of cytomegalovirus status.

V trimming: 4 bases; J trimming: 5 bases; junction bases outside the gene matches: 6. Per germline, CDR1 SQVTM and CDR2 ANQGSEA. CDR3 size: 16 residues. A word on this clone: Its specificity is unknown.

Measured with immunoSEQ multiplex PCR; TCRdb has only the in-frame clones, and not every one. This table holds roughly 50,000 clones, roughly 89% found once. These donors were members of the roughly 120-subject validation cohort, a group separate from the approximately 670-subject first cohort. The genes are TRBV29-1 and TRBJ2-1; TRBD2 matches 15 bases. Material: PBMCs. This sequence was found in a woman aged 18 to 35 in good health and CMV-seropositive. The CDR3 region is CSVVGLAGGLDNEQFF. CDR3 coding DNA: TGCAGCGTTGTAGGACTAGCGGGGGGGCTGGACAATGAGCAGTTCTTC.